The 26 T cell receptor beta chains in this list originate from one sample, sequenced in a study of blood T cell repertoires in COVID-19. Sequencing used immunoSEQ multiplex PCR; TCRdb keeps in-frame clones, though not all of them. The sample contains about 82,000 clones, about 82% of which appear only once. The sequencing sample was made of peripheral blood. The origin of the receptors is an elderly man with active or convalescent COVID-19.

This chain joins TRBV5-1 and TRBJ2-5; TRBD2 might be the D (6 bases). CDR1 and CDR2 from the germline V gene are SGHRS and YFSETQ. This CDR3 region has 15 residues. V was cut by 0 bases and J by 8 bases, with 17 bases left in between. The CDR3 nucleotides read TGCGCCAGCAGCTTGGCTCGGGACTTCCGAGAAACCCAGTACTTC. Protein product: CASSLARDFRETQYF.

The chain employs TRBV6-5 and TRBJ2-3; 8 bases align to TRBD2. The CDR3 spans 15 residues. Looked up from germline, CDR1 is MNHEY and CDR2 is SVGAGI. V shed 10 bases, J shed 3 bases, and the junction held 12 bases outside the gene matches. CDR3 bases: TGTGCCACAGCCCCCAATGGCGGGGGGACAGATACGCAGTATTTT. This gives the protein CATAPNGGGTDTQYF.

For the CDR3, the DNA is TGTGCCAGCAGCGCCCGGGACAGGGGTGACTATGGCTACACCTTC. Translated, it gives CASSARDRGDYGYTF. V gene TRBV7-8 combines with J gene TRBJ1-2, with TRBD1 identical over 10 bases. The junction had 6 bases not matched to a gene; V was cut back by 5 bases and J by 3 bases. CDR1 is SGHVS, CDR2 FQNEAQ, per germline. This CDR3 spans 15 amino acids.

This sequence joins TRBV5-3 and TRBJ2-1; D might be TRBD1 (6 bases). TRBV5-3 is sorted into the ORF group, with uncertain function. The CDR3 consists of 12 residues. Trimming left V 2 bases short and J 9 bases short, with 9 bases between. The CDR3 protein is CARSLKTGEQFF. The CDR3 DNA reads TGTGCCAGAAGCTTAAAGACAGGTGAGCAGTTCTTC.

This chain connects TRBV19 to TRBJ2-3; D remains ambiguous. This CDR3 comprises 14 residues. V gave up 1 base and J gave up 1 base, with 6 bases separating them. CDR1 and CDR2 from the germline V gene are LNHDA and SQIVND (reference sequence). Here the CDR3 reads CASSIARGTDTQYF. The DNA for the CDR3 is TGTGCCAGTAGTATAGCTCGGGGCACAGATACGCAGTATTTT.

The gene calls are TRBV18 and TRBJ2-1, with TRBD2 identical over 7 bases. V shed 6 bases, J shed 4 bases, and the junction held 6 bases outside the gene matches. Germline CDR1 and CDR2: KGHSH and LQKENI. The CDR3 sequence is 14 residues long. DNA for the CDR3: TGTGCCAGCTCCCCGGGACTAAGATACAATGAGCAGTTCTTC. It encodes CASSPGLRYNEQFF.

In nucleotides, the CDR3 is TGTGCCAGTACGAGTTTCGGCCTGAGGGATTCACCCCTCCACTTT. This gives the protein CASTSFGLRDSPLHF. The chain employs TRBV19 and TRBJ1-6; the D is unclear. The CDR3 spans 15 residues. Trimming left V 7 bases short and J 8 bases short, with 18 bases between. Germline CDR1 LNHDA, CDR2 SQIVND (reference sequence).

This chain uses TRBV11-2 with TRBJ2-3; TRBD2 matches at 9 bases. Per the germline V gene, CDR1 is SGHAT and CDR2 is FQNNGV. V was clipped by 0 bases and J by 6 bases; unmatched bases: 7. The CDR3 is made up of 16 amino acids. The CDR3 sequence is CASSLERGRAFDTQYF. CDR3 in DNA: TGTGCCAGCAGCTTAGAACGCGGGAGGGCCTTCGATACGCAGTATTTT. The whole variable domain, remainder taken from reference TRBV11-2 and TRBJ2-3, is EAGVAQSPRYKIIEKRQSVAFWCNPISGHATLYWYQQILGQGPKLLIQFQNNGVVDDSQLPKDRFSAERLKGVDSTLKIQPAKLEDSAVYLCASSLERGRAFDTQYFGPGTRLTVL.

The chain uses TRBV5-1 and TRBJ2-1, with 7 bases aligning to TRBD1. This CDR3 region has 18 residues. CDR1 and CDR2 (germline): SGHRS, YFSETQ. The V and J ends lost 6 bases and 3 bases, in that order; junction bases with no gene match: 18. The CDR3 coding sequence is TGCGCCAGCAACTTAGCCACTATACAGGGGACGAACTACAATGAGCAGTTCTTC. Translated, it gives CASNLATIQGTNYNEQFF.

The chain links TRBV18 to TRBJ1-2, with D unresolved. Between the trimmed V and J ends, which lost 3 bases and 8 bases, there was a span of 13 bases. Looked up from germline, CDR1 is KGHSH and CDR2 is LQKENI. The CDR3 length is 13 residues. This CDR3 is CASSPSGYEGYTF. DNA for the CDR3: TGTGCCAGCTCACCCTCGGGGTACGAAGGCTACACCTTC.

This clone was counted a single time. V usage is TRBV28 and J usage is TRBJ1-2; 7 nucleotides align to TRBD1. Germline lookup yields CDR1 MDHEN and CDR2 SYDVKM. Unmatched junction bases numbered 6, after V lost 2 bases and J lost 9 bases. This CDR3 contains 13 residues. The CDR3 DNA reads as TGTGCCAGCAGTTTAGACAGGGTTAAGAGCTACACCTTC. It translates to CASSLDRVKSYTF.

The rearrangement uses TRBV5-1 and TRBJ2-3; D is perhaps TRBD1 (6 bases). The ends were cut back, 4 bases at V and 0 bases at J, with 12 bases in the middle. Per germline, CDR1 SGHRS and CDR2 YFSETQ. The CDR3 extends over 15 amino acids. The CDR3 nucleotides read TGCGCCAGCAGCCCCTCAGGGGCTAGCACAGATACGCAGTATTTT. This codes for CASSPSGASTDTQYF.

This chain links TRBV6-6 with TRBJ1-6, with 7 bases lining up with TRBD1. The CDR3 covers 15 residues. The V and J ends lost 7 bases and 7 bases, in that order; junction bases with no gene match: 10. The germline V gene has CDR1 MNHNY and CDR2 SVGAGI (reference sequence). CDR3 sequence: CASTQAGTENSPLHF. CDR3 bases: TGTGCCAGCACTCAGGCCGGGACAGAAAATTCACCCCTCCACTTT.

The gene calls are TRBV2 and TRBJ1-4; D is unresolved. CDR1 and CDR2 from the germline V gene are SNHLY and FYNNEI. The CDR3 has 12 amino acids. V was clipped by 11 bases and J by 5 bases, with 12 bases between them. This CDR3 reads CAGRAGNEKLFF. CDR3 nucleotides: TGTGCCGGGAGGGCAGGAAATGAAAAACTGTTTTTT.

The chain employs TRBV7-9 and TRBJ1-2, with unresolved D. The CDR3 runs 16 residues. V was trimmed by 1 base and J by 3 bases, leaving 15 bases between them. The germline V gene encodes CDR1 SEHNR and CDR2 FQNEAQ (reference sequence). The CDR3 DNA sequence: TGTGCCAGCAGCTTAGGTACCACAGATGCCTACTATGGCTACACCTTC. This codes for CASSLGTTDAYYGYTF.

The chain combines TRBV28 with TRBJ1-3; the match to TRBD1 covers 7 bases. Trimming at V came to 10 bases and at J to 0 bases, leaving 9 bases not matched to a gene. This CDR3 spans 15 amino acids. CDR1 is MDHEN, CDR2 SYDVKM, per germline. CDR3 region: CATLRQGISGNTIYF. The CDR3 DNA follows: TGTGCCACCCTCCGACAGGGAATCTCTGGAAACACCATATATTTT.

DNA for the CDR3: TGCGCCAGCAGACCAGGACTAGCGGCCGACCAAGAGACCCAGTACTTC. Translating gives CASRPGLAADQETQYF. This rearrangement joins TRBV5-1 to TRBJ2-5; TRBD2 matches at 10 bases. The CDR3 runs 16 residues. Germline V lookup: CDR1 SGHRS, CDR2 YFSETQ. J was trimmed by 0 bases and V by 5 bases; bases with no gene match: 7. The full variable domain, rest sourced from reference TRBV5-1 and TRBJ2-5, is KAGVTQTPRYLIKTRGQQVTLSCSPISGHRSVSWYQQTPGQGLQFLFEYFSETQRNKGNFPGRFSGRQFSNSRSEMNVSTLELGDSALYLCASRPGLAADQETQYFGPGTRLLVL.

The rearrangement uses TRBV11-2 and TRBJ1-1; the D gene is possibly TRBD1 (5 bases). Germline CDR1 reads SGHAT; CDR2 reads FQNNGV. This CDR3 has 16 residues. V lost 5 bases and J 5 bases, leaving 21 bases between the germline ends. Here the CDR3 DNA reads TGTGCCAGCAGCCCCCGCCTCCTGGGGCGATCTACTGAAGCTTTCTTT. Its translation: CASSPRLLGRSTEAFF.

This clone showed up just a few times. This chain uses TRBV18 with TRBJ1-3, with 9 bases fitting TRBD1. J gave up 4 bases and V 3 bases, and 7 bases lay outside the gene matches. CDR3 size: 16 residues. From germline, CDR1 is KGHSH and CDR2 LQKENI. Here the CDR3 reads CASSPTGTGLGNTIYF. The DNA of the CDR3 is TGTGCCAGCTCACCTACCGGGACAGGGCTCGGAAACACCATATATTTT.

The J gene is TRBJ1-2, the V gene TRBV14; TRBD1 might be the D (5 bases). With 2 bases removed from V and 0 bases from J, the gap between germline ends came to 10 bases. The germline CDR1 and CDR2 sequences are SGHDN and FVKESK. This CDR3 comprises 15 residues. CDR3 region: CASSQLRDSNYGYTF. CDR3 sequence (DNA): TGTGCCAGCAGCCAATTGAGGGACTCTAACTATGGCTACACCTTC.

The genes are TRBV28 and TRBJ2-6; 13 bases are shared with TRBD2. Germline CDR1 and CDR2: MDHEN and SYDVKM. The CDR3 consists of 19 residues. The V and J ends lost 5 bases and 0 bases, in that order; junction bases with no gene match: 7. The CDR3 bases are TGTGCCAGCAGTAGTTCAGGGACTAGCGGGGCCTCTGGGGCCAACGTCCTGACTTTC. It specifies CASSSSGTSGASGANVLTF.

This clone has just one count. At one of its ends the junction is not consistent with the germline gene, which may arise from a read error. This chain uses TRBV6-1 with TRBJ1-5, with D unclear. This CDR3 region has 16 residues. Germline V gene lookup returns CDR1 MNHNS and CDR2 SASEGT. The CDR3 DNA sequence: TGTGCCAGCAGTAAAGCGGGCACCGAGGGCGATCAGCCCCAGCATTTT. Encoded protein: CASSKAGTEGDQPQHF.

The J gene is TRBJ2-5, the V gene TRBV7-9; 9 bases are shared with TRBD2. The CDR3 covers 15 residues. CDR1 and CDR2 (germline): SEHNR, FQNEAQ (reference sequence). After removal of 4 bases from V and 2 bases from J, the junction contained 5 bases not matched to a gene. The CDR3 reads CASSSERGAQETQYF. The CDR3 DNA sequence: TGTGCCAGCAGCTCGGAGCGGGGGGCGCAAGAGACCCAGTACTTC.

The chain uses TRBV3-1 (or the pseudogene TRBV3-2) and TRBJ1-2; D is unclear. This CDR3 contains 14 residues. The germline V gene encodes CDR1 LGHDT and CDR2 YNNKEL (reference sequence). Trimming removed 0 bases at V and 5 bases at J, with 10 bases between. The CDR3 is CASSQDDTVYGYTF. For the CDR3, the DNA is TGTGCCAGCAGCCAAGATGACACGGTTTATGGCTACACCTTC.

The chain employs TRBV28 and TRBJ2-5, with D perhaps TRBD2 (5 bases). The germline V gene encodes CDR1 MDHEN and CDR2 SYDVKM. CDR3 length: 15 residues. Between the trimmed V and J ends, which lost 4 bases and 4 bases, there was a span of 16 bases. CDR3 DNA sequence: TGTGCCAGCAGTTCCCGAACGGGAATTCGAGAGACCCAGTACTTC. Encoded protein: CASSSRTGIRETQYF.

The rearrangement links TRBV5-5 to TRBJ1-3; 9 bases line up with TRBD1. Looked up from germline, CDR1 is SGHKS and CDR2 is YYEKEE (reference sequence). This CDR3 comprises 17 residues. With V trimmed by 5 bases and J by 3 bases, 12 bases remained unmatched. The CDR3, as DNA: TGTGCCAGCAGAGCGGGACAGGGCATCCGGGGTGGAAACACCATATATTTT. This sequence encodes CASRAGQGIRGGNTIYF.